Listed below are T cell receptor beta chains from one sample, sequenced in a study of shared T cell receptors in the human thymus. The repertoire was sequenced with immunoSEQ multiplex PCR; TCRdb's copy has only in-frame clones and lacks some. The repertoire includes roughly 550,000 clones, around 82% of them detected once, and 0.013% sits in the top ten. The data also belong to a second study, concerning human thymus T cells.

The material sequenced was thymocytes. Receptor source: a boy under two years old with a congenital heart defect. Each CDR3 is given with its conserved first and last residue. Each record gives: V gene, D gene, clone size, J gene, CDR3 DNA, CDR3 protein. A D gene is named only where the DNA matches it firmly. A row's size may be missing; if present it is once, few, many or a size class.

>TRBV4-3|.|.|TRBJ2-5
TGCGCCAGCAGCCAAGCTAATGCGGGACAAGAGACCCAGTACTTC
CASSQANAGQETQYF
>TRBV5-1|.|.|TRBJ2-7
TGCGCCAGCAGCTTGGGGGGGGGACAGGTGGGGACCTACGAGCAGTACTTC
CASSLGGGQVGTYEQYF
>TRBV19|TRBD1|.|TRBJ2-7
TGTGCCAGTAGTATAGATCCGGGACAGGGGCCCTACGAGCAGTACTTC
CASSIDPGQGPYEQYF
>TRBV28|.|few|TRBJ1-4
TGTGCCAGCAGAACCGGGAGAAAAAATGAAAAACTGTTTTTT
CASRTGRKNEKLFF
>TRBV19|TRBD2|.|TRBJ2-3
TGTGCCAGTTGCCCGGGCGGGAGGGAGGTAGATACGCAGTATTTT
CASCPGGREVDTQYF
>TRBV7-6|TRBD1|.|TRBJ2-5
TGTGCCAGCAGCCCGACAGGGCACCAAGAGACCCAGTACTTC
CASSPTGHQETQYF
>TRBV5-4|.|once|TRBJ1-1
TGTGCCAGCAGCTTGTGGGCGGGGGCGGGCACTGAAGCTTTCTTT
CASSLWAGAGTEAFF
>TRBV4-1|TRBD1|.|TRBJ2-1
TGCGCCAGCAGCCAAGGGGACAGGGAATTGACTAATGAGCAGTTCTTC
CASSQGDRELTNEQFF
>TRBV28|TRBD1|.|TRBJ1-5
TGTGCCAGCAGTGACAGGGGGTTTAGCAATCAGCCCCAGCATTTT
CASSDRGFSNQPQHF
>TRBV11-3|TRBD2|.|TRBJ2-6
TGTGCCAGCAGCTCGACTAGCGGGAGACCTGGGGCCAACGTCCTGACTTTC
CASSSTSGRPGANVLTF
>TRBV7-3|TRBD1|.|TRBJ2-7
TGTGCCAGCAGCTTAACGGGAAGGGGGCAGGGAGTAAACGAGCAGTACTTC
CASSLTGRGQGVNEQYF
>TRBV2|.|.|TRBJ2-4
TGTGCCAGCAGTGGTGTGGACGGGGACATTCAGTACTTC
CASSGVDGDIQYF
>TRBV7-2|TRBD2|.|TRBJ2-1
TGTGCCAGCAGCTTAGCGCGCGGGGGGGTGTTATACAATGAGCAGTTCTTC
CASSLARGGVLYNEQFF
>TRBV19|TRBD1|.|TRBJ1-2
TGTGCCAGTAGTCAATTTCCGGGACAGGTCGGAAATGGCTACACCTTC
CASSQFPGQVGNGYTF
>TRBV18|.|.|TRBJ2-5
TGTGCCAGCTCACCGAATCCGGGACACGGCGGAGAGACCCAGTACTTC
CASSPNPGHGGETQYF
>TRBV4-1|TRBD2|.|TRBJ2-1
TGCGCCAGCAGCCCGCTAGCGGGGATGAACAATGAGCAGTTCTTC
CASSPLAGMNNEQFF
>TRBV7-8|TRBD2|.|TRBJ2-2
TGTGCCAGCAGACCGGGAGGTAGGGCCGGGGAGCTGTTTTTT
CASRPGGRAGELFF
>TRBV5-6|.|.|TRBJ2-2
TGTGCCAGCAGCTTGGCCCGGTATCAGGCCGGGGAGCTGTTTTTT
CASSLARYQAGELFF
>TRBV10-3|TRBD2|few|TRBJ2-3
TGTGCCATCAGTGCTAGCGGGAGGGGGTCTAGCACAGATACGCAGTATTTT
CAISASGRGSSTDTQYF
>TRBV27|.|.|TRBJ1-5
TGTGCCAGCTGGGAGCCTTATAGCAATCAGCCCCAGCATTTT
CASWEPYSNQPQHF
>TRBV27|.|.|TRBJ2-5
TGTGCCAGCAGTTTGAATGCAGATTTAGCTAACCAAGAGACCCAGTACTTC
CASSLNADLANQETQYF
>TRBV5-7|TRBD1|.|TRBJ2-7
TGTGCCAGCAGCTCAACAGGGGGCATATCCTACGAGCAGTACTTC
CASSSTGGISYEQYF
>TRBV5-6|TRBD2|once|TRBJ2-1
TGTGCCAGCAGCTGCCCTCAGCGGGAGGGCCTAATCAATGAGCAGTTCTTC
CASSCPQREGLINEQFF
>TRBV5-8|.|.|TRBJ1-2
TGTGCCAGCAGCTTCGGGCGGGGACTCTCCATCTATGGCTACACCTTC
CASSFGRGLSIYGYTF
>TRBV27|.|.|TRBJ2-2
TGTGCCAGCAGTTTACCGGGGAGGAGGGCGAACACCGGGGAGCTGTTTTTT
CASSLPGRRANTGELFF
>TRBV28|TRBD2|.|TRBJ2-3
TGTGCCAGCAGTTTGTGGATCGGATCGGGAGGGGAATCTTATTTT
CASSLWIGSGGESYF
>TRBV7-7|.|.|TRBJ2-3
TGTGCCAGCAGCCCCCGGGGTTTTGACGGGACAGATACGCAGTATTTT
CASSPRGFDGTDTQYF
>TRBV28|.|.|TRBJ2-4
TGTGCCAGCAGTTTGAAACCAGGGTTCCCAAACATTCAGTACTTC
CASSLKPGFPNIQYF
>TRBV2|TRBD1|.|TRBJ2-3
TGTGCCAGCAGTGAACTGACAGGGAAATACACAGATACGCAGTATTTT
CASSELTGKYTDTQYF
>TRBV9|TRBD2|.|TRBJ2-1
TGTGCCAGCAGCATATCCGGACTAGGGGACAATGAGCAGTTCTTC
CASSISGLGDNEQFF
>TRBV6-1|.|.|TRBJ2-1
TGTGCCAGCAGTGACAAGCTGAGCTCCTACAATGAGCAGTTCTTC
CASSDKLSSYNEQFF
>TRBV7-2|TRBD2|.|TRBJ2-7
TGTGCCGGCAGCTTAGGGACTATCCCCTCCGAGCAGTACTTC
CAGSLGTIPSEQYF
>TRBV30|.|.|TRBJ2-3
TGTGCCTGGAGAGCACTAGCTGTTACAGATACGCAGTATTTT
CAWRALAVTDTQYF
>TRBV29-1|.|.|TRBJ2-3
TGCAGCGTTGAAGGCGGGATTTACACAGATACGCAGTATTTT
CSVEGGIYTDTQYF
>TRBV30|.|.|TRBJ2-1
TGTGCCTGGAGTGTAGACAGGTACAATGAGCAGTTCTTC
CAWSVDRYNEQFF
>TRBV5-1|TRBD1|few|TRBJ1-2
TGCGCCAGCAGCTTGGGGGACAGGGGTCTCATCGCCTTC
CASSLGDRGLIAF
>TRBV28|TRBD2|few|TRBJ2-7
TGTGCCAGCACCCCAGGGAAGGGGAGTCGAGCGGGAGGACCCTACGAGCAGTACTTC
CASTPGKGSRAGGPYEQYF